The next 13 T cell receptor beta chains were all read from a single sample in a study of cytomegalovirus exposure and HLA in healthy donors. The study ran its PCR with 60 Vbeta and 13 Jbeta primers. The method was immunoSEQ multiplex PCR; TCRdb's version includes in-frame clones alone and lacks a portion of them. Among more than 150,000 clones, approximately 82% were seen once, and the ten largest hold around 1.2%. The sequencing sample was made of PBMCs. Receptors originate from a girl aged 2 to 9 in good health and CMV-seropositive.

The CDR3 spells CASTPRTGDHYEQYF. The CDR3 DNA reads as TGTGCCAGCACCCCGAGGACAGGAGACCACTACGAGCAGTACTTC. The chain carries TRBV6-5 and TRBJ2-7; 7 bases agree with TRBD1. With V trimmed by 7 bases and J by 3 bases, 12 bases remained unmatched. The V gene's germline CDR1 is MNHEY and CDR2 SVGAGI. CDR3 length: 15 amino acids.

The chain links TRBV11-3 to TRBJ2-7, with no clear D. Per germline, CDR1 SGHNT and CDR2 YENEEA. V lost 4 bases, J lost 2 bases, and 6 bases lay in between. The CDR3 extends over 12 amino acids. The CDR3 region has the DNA TGTGCCAGCAGCTCCCCCACCTACGAGCAGTACTTC. Translated, it gives CASSSPTYEQYF.

V usage is TRBV7-9 and J usage is TRBJ2-7, with D perhaps TRBD1 (6 bases). The ends were cut back, 3 bases at V and 3 bases at J, with 12 bases in the middle. Per the germline V gene, CDR1 is SEHNR and CDR2 is FQNEAQ (reference sequence). The CDR3 runs 14 residues. The CDR3 is CASSFEQGNYEQYF. CDR3 DNA: TGTGCCAGCAGCTTTGAACAGGGAAACTACGAGCAGTACTTC.

This clone was detected a few times. The chain is built from TRBV30 and TRBJ2-1; the D gene is possibly TRBD2 (5 bases). Deletions cut 0 bases from V and 9 bases from J, with 18 bases between. CDR1 is GTSNPN and CDR2 is SVGIG in the germline V gene (reference sequence). The CDR3 length is 15 residues. The CDR3 sequence is CAWSVGPPPRGEQFF. CDR3 sequence (DNA): TGTGCCTGGAGTGTCGGACCTCCTCCTCGGGGTGAGCAGTTCTTC.

The chain links TRBV2 to TRBJ1-5; D is undetermined. Germline V gene lookup returns CDR1 SNHLY and CDR2 FYNNEI. The V gene lost 11 bases and the J gene lost 0 bases, with 11 bases spanning the gap. The CDR3 totals 13 residues. CDR3 DNA: TGTGCCGGCAATCCAGATAGCAATCAGCCCCAGCATTTT. As protein: CAGNPDSNQPQHF.

The chain couples TRBV5-1 to TRBJ2-1, with D maybe TRBD1 (5 bases). The V and J ends lost 1 base and 9 bases respectively, with 8 bases between them. The CDR3 has 12 amino acids. Germline V gives CDR1 SGHRS, CDR2 YFSETQ. CDR3 in DNA: TGCGCCAGCAGCTTGCTAGGGGTTGAGCAGTTCTTC. Its protein product is CASSLLGVEQFF.

The V gene is TRBV7-7, the J gene TRBJ1-2; D is uncertain. Germline CDR1 reads SSHAT; CDR2 reads FNYEAQ (reference sequence). The CDR3 has 9 residues. CDR3: CASSDGYTF. CDR3 nucleotide sequence: TGTGCTAGCTCGGATGGCTACACCTTC.

This chain links TRBV11-3 with TRBJ1-1; the match to TRBD1 covers 7 bases. V dropped 0 bases and J dropped 3; count of bases not matched to a gene: 7. Germline V CDR1 and CDR2: SGHNT, YENEEA. CDR3 length: 16 amino acids. The CDR3 protein is CASSLDYAGGYTEAFF. DNA for the CDR3: TGTGCCAGCAGCTTAGATTATGCAGGGGGATACACTGAAGCTTTCTTT.

The V and J genes are TRBV5-1 and TRBJ2-1; 10 bases are a match to TRBD2. Germline V CDR1 and CDR2: SGHRS, YFSETQ. The CDR3 has 15 residues. V shed 4 bases, J shed 2 bases, and the junction held 3 bases outside the gene matches. CDR3 loop: CASSLGLAAYNEQFF. In DNA, the CDR3 is TGCGCCAGCAGCCTCGGACTAGCGGCCTACAATGAGCAGTTCTTC.

The genes are TRBV5-6 and TRBJ1-2; 7 nucleotides line up with TRBD1. J lost 3 bases, V lost 5 bases, and 4 bases had no gene match. CDR3 size: 13 residues. Germline CDR1 SGHDT, CDR2 YYEEEE. DNA of the CDR3: TGTGCCAGCAGTGGGGACAGCTACTATGGCTACACCTTC. Protein: CASSGDSYYGYTF.

The gene calls are TRBV15 and TRBJ2-4, with 9 bases that match TRBD1. Losses at the gene ends were 2 bases for V and 8 bases for J; bases not matched to a gene: 7. CDR1 is LNHNV and CDR2 is YYDKDF in the germline V gene (reference sequence). This CDR3 contains 15 residues. The CDR3 protein is CATSRPGQGSDIQYF. The CDR3 DNA sequence: TGTGCCACCAGCAGACCGGGACAGGGTTCTGACATTCAGTACTTC.

The chain uses TRBV13 and TRBJ1-3; tentatively, D is TRBD1 (6 bases). V was shortened by 5 bases and J by 6 bases, with 23 bases between the two germline ends. The length of the CDR3 is 17 residues. In germline, CDR1 is PRHDT, CDR2 FYEKMQ (reference sequence). CDR3 DNA: TGTGCCAGCAGCCAGAGAACGACAGGCTCGTATGAAAACACCATATATTTT. Protein sequence: CASSQRTTGSYENTIYF.

The chain couples TRBV10-1 to TRBJ2-3; 7 bases are shared with TRBD1. The germline V gene has CDR1 WNHNN and CDR2 SYGVQD (reference sequence). V shed 8 bases, J shed 2 bases, and the junction held 4 bases outside the gene matches. This CDR3 is 13 amino acids long. CDR3 in amino acids: CASGGQPTDTQYF. CDR3 bases: TGCGCCAGCGGGGGACAGCCCACAGATACGCAGTATTTT.